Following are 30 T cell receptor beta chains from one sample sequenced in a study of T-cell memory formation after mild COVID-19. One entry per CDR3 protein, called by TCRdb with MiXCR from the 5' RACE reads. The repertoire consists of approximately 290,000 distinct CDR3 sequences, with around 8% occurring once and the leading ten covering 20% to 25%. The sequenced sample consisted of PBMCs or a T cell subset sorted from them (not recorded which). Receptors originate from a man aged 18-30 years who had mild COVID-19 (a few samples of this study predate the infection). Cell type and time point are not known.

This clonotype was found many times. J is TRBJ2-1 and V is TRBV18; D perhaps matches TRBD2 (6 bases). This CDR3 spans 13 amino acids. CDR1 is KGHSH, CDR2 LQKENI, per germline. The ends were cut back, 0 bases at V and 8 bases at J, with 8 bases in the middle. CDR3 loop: CASSPPEGHEQFF. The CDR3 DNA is TGTGCCAGCTCACCACCGGAGGGCCATGAGCAGTTCTTC.

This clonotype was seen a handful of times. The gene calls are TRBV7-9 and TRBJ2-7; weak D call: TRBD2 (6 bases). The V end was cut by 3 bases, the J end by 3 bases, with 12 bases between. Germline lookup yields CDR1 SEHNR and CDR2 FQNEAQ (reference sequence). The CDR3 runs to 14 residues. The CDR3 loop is CASSLGGTRYEQYF. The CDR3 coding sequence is TGTGCCAGCAGCTTGGGGGGTACCCGCTACGAGCAGTACTTC. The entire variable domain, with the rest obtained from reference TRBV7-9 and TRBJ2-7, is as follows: DTGVSQNPRHKITKRGQNVTFRCDPISEHNRLYWYRQTLGQGPEFLTYFQNEAQLEKSRLLSDRFSAERPKGSFSTLEIQRTEQGDSAMYLCASSLGGTRYEQYFGPGTRLTVT.

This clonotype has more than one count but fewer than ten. The CDR3 region is CASSQEAGGRGADTQYF. The CDR3, as DNA: TGCGCCAGCAGCCAGGAGGCAGGGGGCCGAGGGGCAGATACGCAGTATTTT. V is TRBV4-3 and J is TRBJ2-3; 8 bases fit TRBD1. The length of the CDR3 is 17 residues. Germline loops: CDR1 LGHNA, CDR2 YSLEER. V lost 3 bases to trimming and J lost 4 bases; unmatched junction nucleotides: 12.

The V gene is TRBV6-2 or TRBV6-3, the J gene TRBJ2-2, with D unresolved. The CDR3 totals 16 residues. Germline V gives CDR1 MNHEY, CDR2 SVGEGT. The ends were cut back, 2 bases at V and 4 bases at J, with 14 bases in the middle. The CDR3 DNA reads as TGTGCCAGCAGTTACGCCCCCCCCCTGAGCACCGGGGAGCTGTTTTTT. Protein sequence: CASSYAPPLSTGELFF.

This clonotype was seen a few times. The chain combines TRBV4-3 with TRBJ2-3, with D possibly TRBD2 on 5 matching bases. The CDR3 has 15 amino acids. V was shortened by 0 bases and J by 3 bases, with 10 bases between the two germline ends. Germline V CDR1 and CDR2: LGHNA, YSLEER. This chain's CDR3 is CASSQDLRVTDTQYF. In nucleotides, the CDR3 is TGCGCCAGCAGCCAAGATCTGAGGGTAACAGATACGCAGTATTTT.

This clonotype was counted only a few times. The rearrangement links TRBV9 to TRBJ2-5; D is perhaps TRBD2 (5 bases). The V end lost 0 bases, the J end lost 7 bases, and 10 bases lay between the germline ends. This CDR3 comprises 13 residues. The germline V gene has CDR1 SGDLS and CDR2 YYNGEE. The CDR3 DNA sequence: TGTGCCAGCAGCGTAGCAGGTGGAGGGACCCAGTACTTC. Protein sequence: CASSVAGGGTQYF.

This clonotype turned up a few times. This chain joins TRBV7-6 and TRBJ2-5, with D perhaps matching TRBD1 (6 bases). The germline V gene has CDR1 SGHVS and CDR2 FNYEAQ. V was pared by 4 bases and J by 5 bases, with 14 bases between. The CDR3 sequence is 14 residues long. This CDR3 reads CASSSWTDRETQYF. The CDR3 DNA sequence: TGTGCCAGCAGCTCCTGGACCGACAGGGAGACCCAGTACTTC.

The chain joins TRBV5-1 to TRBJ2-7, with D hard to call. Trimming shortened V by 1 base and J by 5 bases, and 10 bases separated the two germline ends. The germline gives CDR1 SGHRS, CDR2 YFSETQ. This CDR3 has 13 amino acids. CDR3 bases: TGCGCCAGCAGCTTGAATGGAAGGGACGAGCAGTACTTC. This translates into CASSLNGRDEQYF.

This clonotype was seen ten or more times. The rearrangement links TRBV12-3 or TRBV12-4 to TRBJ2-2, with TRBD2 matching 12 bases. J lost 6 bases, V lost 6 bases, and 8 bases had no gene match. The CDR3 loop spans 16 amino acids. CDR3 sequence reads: CASRALAGGYSGELFF. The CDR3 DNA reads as TGTGCCAGCAGAGCACTAGCGGGGGGATATTCCGGGGAGCTGTTTTTT.

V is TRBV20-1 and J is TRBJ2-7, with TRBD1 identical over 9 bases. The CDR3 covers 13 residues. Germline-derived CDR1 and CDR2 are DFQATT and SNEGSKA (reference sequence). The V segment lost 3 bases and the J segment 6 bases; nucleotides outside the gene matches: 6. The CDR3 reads CSASGTGLFEQYF. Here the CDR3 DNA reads TGCAGTGCTAGCGGGACAGGGCTTTTCGAGCAGTACTTC.

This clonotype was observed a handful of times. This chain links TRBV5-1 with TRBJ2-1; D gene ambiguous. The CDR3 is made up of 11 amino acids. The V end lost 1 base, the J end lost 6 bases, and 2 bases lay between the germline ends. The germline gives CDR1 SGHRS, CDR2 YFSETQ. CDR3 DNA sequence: TGCGCCAGCAGCTTGATCAATGAGCAGTTCTTC. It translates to CASSLINEQFF.

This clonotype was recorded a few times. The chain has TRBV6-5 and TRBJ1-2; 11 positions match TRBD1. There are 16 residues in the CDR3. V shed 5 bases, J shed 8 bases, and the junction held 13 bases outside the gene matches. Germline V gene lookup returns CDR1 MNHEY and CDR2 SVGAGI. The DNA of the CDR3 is TGTGCCAGCAGTCCACTGGGACAGGGGGTCTTACCAGGCTACACCTTC. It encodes CASSPLGQGVLPGYTF.

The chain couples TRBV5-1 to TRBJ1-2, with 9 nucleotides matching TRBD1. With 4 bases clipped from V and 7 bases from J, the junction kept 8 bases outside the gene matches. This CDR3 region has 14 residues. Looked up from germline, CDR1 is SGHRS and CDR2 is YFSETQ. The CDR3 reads CASSPQGATGGYTF. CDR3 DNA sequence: TGCGCCAGCAGCCCACAGGGGGCGACGGGTGGCTACACCTTC.

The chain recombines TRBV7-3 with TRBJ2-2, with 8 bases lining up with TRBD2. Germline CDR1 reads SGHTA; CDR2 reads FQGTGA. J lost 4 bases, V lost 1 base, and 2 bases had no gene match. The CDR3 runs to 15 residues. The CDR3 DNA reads TGTGCCAGCAGCTTAATTCGGGGGGGCACCGGGGAGCTGTTTTTT. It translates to CASSLIRGGTGELFF.

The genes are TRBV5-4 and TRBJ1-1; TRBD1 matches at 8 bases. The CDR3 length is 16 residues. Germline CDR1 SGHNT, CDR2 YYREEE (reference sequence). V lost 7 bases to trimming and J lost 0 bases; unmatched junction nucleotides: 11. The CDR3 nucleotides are TGTGCCAGCGAACCAGGGGGCCCCTTTGTGAACACTGAAGCTTTCTTT. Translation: CASEPGGPFVNTEAFF.

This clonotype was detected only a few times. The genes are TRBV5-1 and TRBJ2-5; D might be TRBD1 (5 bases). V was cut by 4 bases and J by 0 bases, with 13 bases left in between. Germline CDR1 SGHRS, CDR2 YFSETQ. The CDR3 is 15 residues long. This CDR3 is CASSPTRADQETQYF. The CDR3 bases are TGCGCCAGCAGCCCTACCAGGGCGGACCAAGAGACCCAGTACTTC.

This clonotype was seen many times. The CDR3 DNA is TGTGCTAGTGGCACTGACAGGTCAGATACGCAGTATTTT. Translated, it gives CASGTDRSDTQYF. V gene TRBV12-5 combines with J gene TRBJ2-3, with a possible D match to TRBD1 (6 bases). This CDR3 region has 13 residues. Between the trimmed V and J ends, which lost 6 bases and 4 bases, there was a span of 11 bases. Germline CDR1 is LGHNT and CDR2 is FRNRAP.

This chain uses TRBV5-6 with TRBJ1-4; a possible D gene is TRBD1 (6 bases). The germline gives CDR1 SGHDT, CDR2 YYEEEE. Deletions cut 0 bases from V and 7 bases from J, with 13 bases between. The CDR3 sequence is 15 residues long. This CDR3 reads CASSLEGQGTEKLFF. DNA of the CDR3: TGTGCCAGCAGCTTGGAGGGCCAGGGGACTGAAAAACTGTTTTTT. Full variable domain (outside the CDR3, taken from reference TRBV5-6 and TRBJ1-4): DAGVTQSPTHLIKTRGQQVTLRCSPKSGHDTVSWYQQALGQGPQFIFQYYEEEERQRGNFPDRFSGHQFPNYSSELNVNALLLGDSALYLCASSLEGQGTEKLFFGSGTQLSVL.

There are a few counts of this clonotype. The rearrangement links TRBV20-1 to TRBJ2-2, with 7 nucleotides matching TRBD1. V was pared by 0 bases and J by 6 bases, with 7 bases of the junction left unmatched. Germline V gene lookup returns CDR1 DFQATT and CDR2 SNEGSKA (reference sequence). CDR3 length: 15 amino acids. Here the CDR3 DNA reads TGCAGTGCTAGAGAGCAGGGGGAAAACGCCGGGGAGCTGTTTTTT. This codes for CSAREQGENAGELFF.

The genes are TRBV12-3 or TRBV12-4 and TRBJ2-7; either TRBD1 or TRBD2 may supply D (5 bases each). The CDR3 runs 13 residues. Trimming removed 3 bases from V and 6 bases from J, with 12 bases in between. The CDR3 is CASSLMGDGEQYV. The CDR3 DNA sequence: TGTGCCAGCAGTTTGATGGGGGATGGCGAGCAGTACGTC.

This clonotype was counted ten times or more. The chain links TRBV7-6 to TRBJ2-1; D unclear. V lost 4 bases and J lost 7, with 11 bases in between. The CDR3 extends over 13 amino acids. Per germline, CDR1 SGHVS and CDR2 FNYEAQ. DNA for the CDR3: TGTGCCAGCAGCTCATACAGATGGAATGAGCAGTTCTTC. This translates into CASSSYRWNEQFF.

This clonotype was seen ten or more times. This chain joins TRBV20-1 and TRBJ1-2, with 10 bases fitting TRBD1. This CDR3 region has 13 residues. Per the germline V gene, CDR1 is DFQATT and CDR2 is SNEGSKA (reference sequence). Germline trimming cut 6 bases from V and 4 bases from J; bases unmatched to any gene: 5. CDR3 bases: TGCAGTGCCCAGGGGACAGGGGTCTATGGCTACACCTTC. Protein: CSAQGTGVYGYTF.

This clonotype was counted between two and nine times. CDR3 sequence reads: CASSLTGGWQKLFF. In DNA form, the CDR3 reads TGCGCCAGCAGCTTAACAGGGGGCTGGCAAAAACTGTTTTTT. The chain employs TRBV5-1 and TRBJ1-4, with 9 positions matching TRBD1. From germline, CDR1 is SGHRS and CDR2 YFSETQ. This CDR3 comprises 14 residues. Trimming took 2 bases from V and 9 from J; bases not matched to a gene: 5.

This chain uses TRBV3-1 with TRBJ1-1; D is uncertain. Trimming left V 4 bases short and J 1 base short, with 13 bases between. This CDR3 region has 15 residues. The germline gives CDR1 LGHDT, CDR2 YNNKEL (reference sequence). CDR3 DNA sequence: TGTGCCAGCAGCCCCTCATCCGGACGGAACACTGAAGCTTTCTTT. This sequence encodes CASSPSSGRNTEAFF.

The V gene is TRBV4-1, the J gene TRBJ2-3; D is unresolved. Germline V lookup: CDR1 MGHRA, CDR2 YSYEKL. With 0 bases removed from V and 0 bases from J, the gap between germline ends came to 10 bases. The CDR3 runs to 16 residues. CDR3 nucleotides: TGCGCCAGCAGCCAAGAAGCACAGCCTAGCACAGATACGCAGTATTTT. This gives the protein CASSQEAQPSTDTQYF.

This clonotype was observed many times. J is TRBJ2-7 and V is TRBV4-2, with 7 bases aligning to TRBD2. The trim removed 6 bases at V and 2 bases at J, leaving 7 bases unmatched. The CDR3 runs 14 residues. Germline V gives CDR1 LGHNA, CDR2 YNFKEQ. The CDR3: CASSSAGKPYEQYF. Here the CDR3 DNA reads TGTGCCAGCAGTTCAGCGGGGAAACCCTACGAGCAGTACTTC.

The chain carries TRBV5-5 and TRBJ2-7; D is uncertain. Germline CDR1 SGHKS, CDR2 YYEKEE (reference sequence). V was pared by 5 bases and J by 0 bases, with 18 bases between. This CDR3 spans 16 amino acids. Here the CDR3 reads CASRKSSGLSSYEQYF. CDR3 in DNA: TGTGCCAGCAGAAAAAGTTCGGGCCTGAGCTCCTACGAGCAGTACTTC.

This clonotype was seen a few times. The CDR3 is CASSKQGSGELFF. DNA for the CDR3: TGTGCCAGCAGTAAACAGGGTTCCGGGGAGCTGTTTTTT. J is TRBJ2-2 and V is TRBV12-3 or TRBV12-4; D possibly corresponds to TRBD1 (6 bases). V was shortened by 5 bases and J by 6 bases, with 10 bases between the two germline ends. The CDR3 contains 13 residues.

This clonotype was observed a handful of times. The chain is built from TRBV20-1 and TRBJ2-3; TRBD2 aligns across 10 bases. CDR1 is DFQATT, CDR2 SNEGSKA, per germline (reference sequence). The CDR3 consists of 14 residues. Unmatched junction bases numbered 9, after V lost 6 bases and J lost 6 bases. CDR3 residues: CSAPLAGAGDTQYF. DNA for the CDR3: TGCAGTGCACCTCTAGCGGGGGCGGGGGATACGCAGTATTTT.

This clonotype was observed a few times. CDR3 coding DNA: TGTGCCAGCGGTAGGGATCGGAACACTGAAGCTTTCTTT. Protein sequence: CASGRDRNTEAFF. The chain combines TRBV7-3 with TRBJ1-1; no clear D gene. Trimming shortened V by 8 bases and J by 1 base, and 11 bases separated the two germline ends. The CDR3 spans 13 residues. Per the germline V gene, CDR1 is SGHTA and CDR2 is FQGTGA.